A selection of T cell receptor beta chains follows, all from one sample in a study of cytomegalovirus exposure and HLA in healthy donors. Clones were read by immunoSEQ multiplex PCR, and TCRdb kept only the in-frame ones, dropping some. The sample carries about 280,000 clones, 88% recorded once. The sample comprised PBMCs. The receptors here all came from a woman aged 18-29 years in good health and CMV-seronegative. Both conserved end residues are part of each CDR3. The D gene is left open where the match is weak.

CDR3aa,v_gene,j_gene,d_gene
CSVGGTFGELFF,TRBV29-1,TRBJ2-2,-
CASIKGGATPTGELFF,TRBV28,TRBJ2-2,-
CASSPAGQRNTEAFF,TRBV5-1,TRBJ1-1,-
CASGAGGGLDEQYF,TRBV11-2,TRBJ2-7,TRBD2
CASSETSFEKLFF,TRBV7-6,TRBJ1-4,-
CSVGGDAGTSYNEQFF,TRBV29-1,TRBJ2-1,TRBD2
CASTEGSSGSYEQYF,TRBV10-1,TRBJ2-7,TRBD2
CASSQGLATDEQFF,TRBV4-3,TRBJ2-1,-
CASSDDRGSVNTGELFF,TRBV7-9,TRBJ2-2,TRBD1
CRPSRDYGYTF,TRBV20-1,TRBJ1-2,-
CASSYPGLNTEAFF,TRBV6-5,TRBJ1-1,-
CASSDRESSYNEQFF,TRBV6-4,TRBJ2-1,-
CASSALAGGQETQYF,TRBV9,TRBJ2-5,TRBD2
CASSLARDNEQFF,TRBV7-2,TRBJ2-1,-
CASRVGEVGTQYF,TRBV2,TRBJ2-5,-
CASGLVQGSNQPQHF,TRBV12-5,TRBJ1-5,-
CASSPPTESYGYTF,TRBV18,TRBJ1-2,-
CASSPSGTTNEQFF,TRBV7-2,TRBJ2-1,TRBD2
CASSQDKNTEAFF,TRBV7-7,TRBJ1-1,-
CASSSPSYGYTF,TRBV11-2,TRBJ1-2,-
CASSLTDRTEAFF,TRBV10-1,TRBJ1-1,-
CASSLLSVSSYNEQFF,TRBV5-6,TRBJ2-1,-
CASSQALAGDQQYF,TRBV4-1,TRBJ2-7,TRBD2
CASGPGVAVLPSGNTIYF,TRBV2,TRBJ1-3,-
CASSDGQGVNSPLHF,TRBV18,TRBJ1-6,TRBD1
CASSREVEGTEAFF,TRBV5-4,TRBJ1-1,-
CASSPIAGTGNEQFF,TRBV7-3,TRBJ2-1,TRBD2
CASSQDRTARYNEQFF,TRBV14,TRBJ2-1,-
CASSLETGIEDGYTF,TRBV7-2,TRBJ1-2,TRBD1
CASSAGFPYEQYF,TRBV2,TRBJ2-7,-
CASTITGVDSPLHF,TRBV28,TRBJ1-6,TRBD1
CASSTHDRDYGYTF,TRBV25-1,TRBJ1-2,-
CASSDWTSGGEKLFF,TRBV2,TRBJ1-4,-
CASQGSIFYEQYF,TRBV28,TRBJ2-7,-
CASSSETPAGSPLHF,TRBV2,TRBJ1-6,-
CASSQVMRAANYEQYF,TRBV4-1,TRBJ2-7,-
CSVEWSETQYF,TRBV29-1,TRBJ2-5,-
CSVAGQYTEAFF,TRBV29-1,TRBJ1-1,-
CASSKILGLAGGNSYNEQFF,TRBV10-2,TRBJ2-1,TRBD2
CASSPSIGDREGYTF,TRBV7-9,TRBJ1-2,TRBD1
CASSETGGPSSTIYF,TRBV5-1,TRBJ1-3,TRBD1